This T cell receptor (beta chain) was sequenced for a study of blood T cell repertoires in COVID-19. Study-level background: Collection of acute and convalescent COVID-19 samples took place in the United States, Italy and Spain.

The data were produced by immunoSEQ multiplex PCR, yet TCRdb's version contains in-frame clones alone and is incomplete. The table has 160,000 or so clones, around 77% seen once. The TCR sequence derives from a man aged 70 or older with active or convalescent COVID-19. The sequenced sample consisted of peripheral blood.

CDR3 in amino acids: CASSLVGLAEQFF. In DNA, the CDR3 is TGTGCCAGCAGCTTGGTCGGACTAGCTGAGCAGTTCTTC. The rearrangement uses TRBV5-8 and TRBJ2-1; TRBD2 aligns across 8 bases. The germline gives CDR1 SGHTS, CDR2 YDEGEE. This CDR3 is built from 13 residues. V gave up 0 bases and J gave up 9 bases; unmatched junction bases: 2.